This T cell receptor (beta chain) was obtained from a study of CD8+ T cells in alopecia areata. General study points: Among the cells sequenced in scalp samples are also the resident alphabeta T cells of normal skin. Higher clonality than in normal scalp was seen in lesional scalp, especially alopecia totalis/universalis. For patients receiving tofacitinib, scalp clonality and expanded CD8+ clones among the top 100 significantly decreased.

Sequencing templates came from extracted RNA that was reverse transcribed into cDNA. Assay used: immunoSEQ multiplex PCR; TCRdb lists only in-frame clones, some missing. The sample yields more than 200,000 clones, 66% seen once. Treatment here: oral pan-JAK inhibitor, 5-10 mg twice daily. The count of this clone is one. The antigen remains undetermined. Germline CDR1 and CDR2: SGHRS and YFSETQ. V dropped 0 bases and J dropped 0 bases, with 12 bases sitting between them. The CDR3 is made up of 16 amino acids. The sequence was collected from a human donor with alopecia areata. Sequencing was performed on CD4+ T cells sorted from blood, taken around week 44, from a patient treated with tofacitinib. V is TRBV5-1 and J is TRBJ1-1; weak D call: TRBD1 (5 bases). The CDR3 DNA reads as TGCGCCAGCAGCTTGGCAGGGTGGGGGATGAACACTGAAGCTTTCTTT. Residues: CASSLAGWGMNTEAFF.